This T cell receptor beta chain is from a study of healthy donors' naive CD4 and CD8 T cells. Trimming removed 3 bases at V and 6 bases at J, with 12 bases between. CDR3 size: 13 residues. Germline V gene sequence: CDR1 DFQATT, CDR2 SNEGSKA (reference sequence). A linear amplification protocol produced the TCR libraries from around 510 ng of total RNA. TCRdb re-called the reads with MiXCR, one entry per CDR3 protein. Of about 180,000 distinct CDR3 sequences listed, under 85% were seen once; the top ten hold 2% to 2.5%. The V gene is TRBV20-1, the J gene TRBJ1-5; D is uncertain. Sequenced: naive CD4+ and CD8+ T cells sorted from blood, pooled from several donors. This TCR derives from a pool of human donors in good health; the sample pools cells from several healthy donors. CDR3 sequence (DNA): TGCAGTGCTAGTGGCAGGTACGCTCAGCCCCAGCATTTT. It is translated as CSASGRYAQPQHF.